This TCR beta chain is drawn from a study of blood T cell repertoires in COVID-19. About the study: Collection of acute and convalescent COVID-19 samples took place in the United States, Italy and Spain.

Germline CDR1 and CDR2: SGHRS and YFSETQ. The CDR3 has 14 amino acids. Trimming removed 1 base from V and 3 bases from J, with 10 bases in between. The assay was immunoSEQ multiplex PCR, and TCRdb's table has in-frame clones only and misses some. The top ten clones hold around 2% of a sample with 250,000 to 350,000 clones, 85% to 90% of them seen once. Participants, roughly 18 to 100 years old, spanned approximately 26 US areas. This chain joins TRBV5-1 and TRBJ2-5; D remains unclear. The sequenced material came from PBMCs or T cells enriched from blood (not recorded which). This TCR was recovered from a woman aged 55-70 years in a cohort exposed to, infected with or recovered from COVID-19 (not recorded which). The CDR3 DNA sequence: TGCGCCAGCAGCTTGTCAAGCGCAGAAGAGACCCAGTACTTC. The encoded protein is CASSLSSAEETQYF.